This T cell receptor (beta chain) was sequenced during a study of cytomegalovirus exposure and HLA in healthy donors. Whole-study results and caveats: Common viral pathogens seemed to be connected with several of the most significant clusters, according to a later analysis. For TCR beta chains, V- and J-gene trimming was later linked to a missense DCLRE1C variant. Sequencing likely caused a cluster of highly shared sequence variants. In an earlier analysis, productive rearrangement rates for most beta V segments clustered near 87% or 30%.

This clone was picked up one time. What it recognizes is unknown. J lost 4 bases, V lost 1 base, and 4 bases had no gene match. Germline values: CDR1 SGHVS, CDR2 FNYEAQ. This CDR3 contains 17 residues. The study ran its PCR with 60 Vbeta and 13 Jbeta primers. Data came from immunoSEQ multiplex PCR; TCRdb stores just in-frame clones and leaves some out. The sample records around 150,000 clones, roughly 85% being singletons. Sequenced material: PBMCs. The chain couples TRBV7-6 to TRBJ2-2; 12 positions agree with TRBD2. The clonotype originates from a middle-aged man in good health and CMV-seronegative. The CDR3 reads CASSLGLAGGSTGELFF. The CDR3 DNA sequence: TGTGCCAGCAGCTTAGGTCTAGCGGGAGGGTCCACCGGGGAGCTGTTTTTT.